This T cell receptor (beta chain) is drawn from a study of shared clonotypes between healthy human individuals. General observations from the study: Represented genetic and exposure-history diversity was restricted by having few donors.

The germline gives CDR1 LNHDA, CDR2 SQIVND (reference sequence). Trimming cost V 3 bases and J 2 bases; bases outside gene matches: 10. The CDR3 has 17 amino acids. Per the study methods: Filtering of immunoSEQ junctional sequences could not match full-length read filtering. The assay was immunoSEQ multiplex PCR, and TCRdb's table has in-frame clones only and misses some. V, J and clone size are those of that table, while D and trimming were read from the DNA. The profile covers around 990,000 clones, with about 72% appearing a single time and roughly 0.82% taken by the ten largest. As regards this clone: Its antigen is not identified.

V gene TRBV19 combines with J gene TRBJ2-5, with 9 bases lining up with TRBD1. What was sequenced was memory CD4+ T cells from PBMCs. Specified subset: CD45RA-negative fraction. The clonotype originates from a man aged 18 to 35 in good health. Some clones in this sample may be carry-over from other donors' samples. The CDR3 coding sequence is TGTGCCAGTAGTATGCGTGGACAGGGGTTGGCGCAAGAGACCCAGTACTTC. This codes for CASSMRGQGLAQETQYF.